Listed below are T cell receptor beta chains from one sample, sequenced in a study of CD8 T cells in ankylosing spondylitis. TCRdb independently ran MiXCR on the 5' RACE reads; one entry per CDR3 protein. Of about 310,000 distinct CDR3 sequences listed, about 20% are singletons. The sample taken for sequencing was blood, either unsorted or a sorted T cell fraction (not recorded which). The receptors stem from a female donor with ankylosing spondylitis or in good health (not recorded which). The CDR3 runs from the conserved cysteine through the conserved F or W. D genes are given only for firm matches. For some rows the clone size is stated as once, few or many, or as a class when expanded; others skip it.

V gene	J gene	clone size	D gene	CDR3 DNA	CDR3 protein
TRBV18	TRBJ2-5	NA	NA	TGTGCCAGCTCACCTTACACAGACCAAGAGACCCAGTACTTC	CASSPYTDQETQYF
TRBV7-9	TRBJ2-3	few	TRBD2	TGTGCCAGCAGCCCCAGACTAGCGGGGACCACAGATACGCAGTATTTT	CASSPRLAGTTDTQYF
TRBV4-3	TRBJ2-1	many	NA	TGCGCCAGCAGCCAAGAGGGGGTTGTCTCCTACAATGAGCAGTTCTTC	CASSQEGVVSYNEQFF
TRBV29-1	TRBJ2-3	many	TRBD2	TGCAGCGTTGGACATGGGACTAGTCGGCACGATACGCAGTATTTT	CSVGHGTSRHDTQYF
TRBV7-9	TRBJ2-4	NA	NA	TGTGCCAGCAGCGCGGGGACAGTCGGCATTCAGTACTTC	CASSAGTVGIQYF
TRBV7-3	TRBJ2-1	few	NA	TGTGCCAGCAGCCCCCACCCTTTATACAATGAGCAGTTCTTC	CASSPHPLYNEQFF
TRBV12-3/TRBV12-4	TRBJ2-7	few	NA	TGTGCCAGCAGCCGAGGGACACCCGGTGGGGAGCAGTACTTC	CASSRGTPGGEQYF
TRBV20-1	TRBJ2-7	few	TRBD1	TGCAGTGCACGGGACAGGGGGGGAAACGAGCAGTACTTC	CSARDRGGNEQYF
TRBV20-1	TRBJ1-1	NA	TRBD1	TGCAGTGCCACCCGCTCAGGGGGCATACACACTGAAGCTTTCTTT	CSATRSGGIHTEAFF
TRBV7-6	TRBJ2-3	few	TRBD2	TGTGCCAGCAGCCCCTCACCCCTTCGTAGCGGGCCGGCAGATACGCAGTATTTT	CASSPSPLRSGPADTQYF
TRBV5-1	TRBJ1-1	few	NA	TGCGCCAGCAGCCCCAGGGACGCCACTGAAGCTTTCTTT	CASSPRDATEAFF
TRBV7-9	TRBJ1-2	NA	NA	TGTGCCAGCAGTAATAGCAACTATGGCTACACCTTC	CASSNSNYGYTF
TRBV27	TRBJ2-5	NA	NA	TGTGCCAGCGGGGGCTCCTTCTGGGGGACCCAGTACTTC	CASGGSFWGTQYF
TRBV7-2	TRBJ2-7	few	NA	TGTGCCAGCAGCTTAGGCAGGGGGGACGAGCAGTACTTC	CASSLGRGDEQYF
TRBV20-1	TRBJ1-1	few	NA	TGCAGTGCTCCAGACCAAACTGAAGCTTTCTTT	CSAPDQTEAFF
TRBV5-1	TRBJ2-3	NA	NA	TGCGCCAGCAGCTTGGGACTCGGGATTAACACAGATACGCAGTATTTT	CASSLGLGINTDTQYF
TRBV20-1	TRBJ1-2	few	TRBD1	TGCAGTGCTTGGAGGGGGCGCGGGTATGGCTACACCTTC	CSAWRGRGYGYTF
TRBV6-1	TRBJ2-1	few	TRBD2	TGTGCCAGCAGTCGACTAGCGGGAGGTGGTGAGCAGTTCTTC	CASSRLAGGGEQFF
TRBV6-2/TRBV6-3	TRBJ2-1	few	TRBD2	TGTGCCAGCACCGAACTAGCGGGAGTTGAGCAGTTCTTC	CASTELAGVEQFF
TRBV9	TRBJ1-1	many	NA	TGTGCCAGCAGCGTAGATCCTCTTAGTCCTGAAGCTTTCTTT	CASSVDPLSPEAFF
TRBV20-1	TRBJ2-1	NA	TRBD2	TGCAGTGCCGAGCGACTAGCTGGTTCCTACAATGAGCAGTTCTTC	CSAERLAGSYNEQFF
TRBV5-1	TRBJ2-1	NA	NA	TGCGCCAGCAGCTTGGGGCTCAGGGCCCCAATTGAGCAGTTCTTC	CASSLGLRAPIEQFF
TRBV12-3/TRBV12-4	TRBJ1-2	few	TRBD1	TGTGCCATCAGCACCGGGACAGGGGGCGTCGGGTATGGCTACACCTTC	CAISTGTGGVGYGYTF
TRBV5-4	TRBJ2-3	few	TRBD2	TGTGCCAGCAGCTCAGCGGGAGTGAGAGATACGCAGTATTTT	CASSSAGVRDTQYF
TRBV29-1	TRBJ1-5	many	NA	TGCAGCGTTGAGGATGGACCCAATCAGCCCCAGCATTTT	CSVEDGPNQPQHF
TRBV20-1	TRBJ2-5	NA	TRBD2	TGCAGTGCTAGTACGACTAGCGGGAGGGGTGAGACCCAGTACTTC	CSASTTSGRGETQYF
TRBV20-1	TRBJ2-1	NA	NA	TGCAGTGCTAGGCGGGATTGGGCAAATAATGAGCAGTTCTTC	CSARRDWANNEQFF
TRBV10-3	TRBJ1-2	NA	TRBD1	TGTGCCTCGAATTCCGGGACAGATAACTATGGCTACACCTTC	CASNSGTDNYGYTF
TRBV4-2	TRBJ2-7	NA	NA	TGTGCCAGCAGCCCCGACAGCCACCAAGCTGGACAGTACTTC	CASSPDSHQAGQYF
TRBV12-3/TRBV12-4	TRBJ2-3	few	NA	TGTGCCAGCAGTCTGGTACGGGCCACAGATACGCAGTATTTT	CASSLVRATDTQYF
TRBV15	TRBJ2-7	NA	TRBD2	TGTGCCACCAGCAGAGATCTAGCGGGAGTCTACGAGCAGTACTTC	CATSRDLAGVYEQYF
TRBV18	TRBJ2-4	few	NA	TGTGCCAGCTCACCTCCCTTTCCAGGAGCCGGCGAAAACATTCAGTACTTC	CASSPPFPGAGENIQYF
TRBV11-3	TRBJ2-2	NA	NA	TGTGCCAGCAGCCCGTACTGGCGCCGAAATCAAACCGGGGAGCTGTTTTTT	CASSPYWRRNQTGELFF
TRBV5-5	TRBJ2-7	many	NA	TGTGCCAGCAGCCAGGAGTCGTACGAGCAGTACTTC	CASSQESYEQYF
TRBV20-1	TRBJ2-1	few	NA	TGCAGTGCCGCCCGACAGAAGAATGAGCAGTTCTTC	CSAARQKNEQFF
TRBV12-3/TRBV12-4	TRBJ2-1	many	TRBD2	TGTGCCAGCAGTTTTGGGGCGGGAGTCGTGGGCAATGAGCAGTTCTTC	CASSFGAGVVGNEQFF
TRBV18	TRBJ2-7	NA	TRBD2	TGTGCCAGCTCACCACTAGCGGGAGTGCTCCACGAGCAGTACTTC	CASSPLAGVLHEQYF
TRBV5-1	TRBJ2-7	few	TRBD1	TGCGCCAGCGGAATTATGGGCCCGGGACAGGGGTTGGACGAGCAGTACTTC	CASGIMGPGQGLDEQYF
TRBV18	TRBJ1-6	many	NA	TGTGCCAGCTCACCAGGGGACCGTTCACCCCTCCACTTT	CASSPGDRSPLHF
TRBV6-5	TRBJ1-2	NA	NA	TGTGCCAGCAGTTACTCGGGGGCGGAAGGTCGGGACGGCTACACCTTC	CASSYSGAEGRDGYTF
TRBV7-2	TRBJ2-1	few	NA	TGTGCCAGCAGCTTAGCGGCGGGCTATGAGCAGTTCTTC	CASSLAAGYEQFF
TRBV4-3	TRBJ2-2	many	NA	TGCGCCAGCAGCCAAAGGTCTAGGGGGGCAAACACCGGGGAGCTGTTTTTT	CASSQRSRGANTGELFF
TRBV6-2/TRBV6-3	TRBJ2-2	NA	TRBD2	TGTGCCAGCGGGACTAGTTCCCCCGGGGAGCTGTTTTTT	CASGTSSPGELFF
TRBV11-3	TRBJ2-2	NA	TRBD1	TGTGCCAGCAGCTTAATCGGGACAGGTTACACCGGGGAGCTGTTTTTT	CASSLIGTGYTGELFF
TRBV4-3	TRBJ2-7	once	NA	TGCGCCAGCAGCCTTGCGGCGGAATCCCCCTACGAGCAGTACTTC	CASSLAAESPYEQYF
TRBV29-1	TRBJ1-2	NA	NA	TGCAGCGTTGAAGATCCTGATAACTATGGCTACACCTTC	CSVEDPDNYGYTF
TRBV12-3/TRBV12-4	TRBJ2-7	NA	TRBD1	TGTGCCAGCAGTTTGGGACAGGGAGGACAAATCGACGAGCAGTACTTC	CASSLGQGGQIDEQYF
TRBV13	TRBJ1-6	NA	NA	TGTGCCAGCAGCGGCGACAGAAATTCACCCCTCCACTTT	CASSGDRNSPLHF
TRBV5-1	TRBJ2-7	NA	NA	TGCGCCAGCTTCTCGTCGGGGTCCTACGAGCAGTACTTC	CASFSSGSYEQYF
TRBV20-1	TRBJ2-2	NA	NA	TGCAGTGCACAAACAGGTTTCGACACCGGGGAGCTGTTTTTT	CSAQTGFDTGELFF
TRBV10-3	TRBJ2-5	few	NA	TGTGCCAGCGGGTCCTACGAGACCCAGTACTTC	CASGSYETQYF
TRBV2	TRBJ2-5	many	NA	TGTGCCAGCGGGTGGGGACTGAAAGAGACCCAGTACTTC	CASGWGLKETQYF
TRBV11-2	TRBJ2-7	many	NA	TGTGCCAGCAGCTTAGCAGCTTACTACGAGCAGTACTTC	CASSLAAYYEQYF
TRBV7-8	TRBJ2-7	NA	NA	TGTGCCAGCAGCTTACCCAGCTCCTACGAGCAGTACTTC	CASSLPSSYEQYF